This TCR beta chain was sequenced in a study of T cells after yellow fever vaccination. Concerning this clonotype: Its antigen is undetermined.

The CDR3 consists of 15 residues. Looked up from germline, CDR1 is DFQATT and CDR2 is SNEGSKA (reference sequence). Trimming shortened V by 3 bases and J by 0 bases, and 13 bases separated the two germline ends. Study outcomes and limitations: A limited proportion of clonotypes was detected within both the CD4 and CD8 compartments.

TCRdb used MiXCR to reprocess the 5' RACE reads, holding one entry per CDR3 protein. This table has hundreds of thousands of distinct CDR3 sequences, 20% to 25% appearing once. Sequenced material: PBMCs, taken approximately 22 days after the first yellow fever vaccination. The chain employs TRBV20-1 and TRBJ2-3; D is tentatively TRBD1 or TRBD2 (6 bases each). This sequence originates from a man between 18 and 35 years old who received the YFV17D yellow fever vaccine. The CDR3 loop reads CSASPGGLSTDTQYF. The DNA of the CDR3 is TGCAGTGCTAGCCCCGGGGGCCTGAGCACAGATACGCAGTATTTT.